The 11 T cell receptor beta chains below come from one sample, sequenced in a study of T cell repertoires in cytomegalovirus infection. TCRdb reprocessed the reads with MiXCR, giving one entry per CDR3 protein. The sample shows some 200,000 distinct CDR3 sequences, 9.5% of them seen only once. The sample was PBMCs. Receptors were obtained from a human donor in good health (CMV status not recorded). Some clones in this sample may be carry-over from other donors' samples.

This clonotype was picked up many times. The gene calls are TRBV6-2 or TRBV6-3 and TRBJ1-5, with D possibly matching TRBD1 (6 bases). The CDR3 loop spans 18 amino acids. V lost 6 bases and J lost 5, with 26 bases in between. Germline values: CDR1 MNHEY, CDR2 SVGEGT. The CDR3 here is CASRSQDSASTTDQPQHF. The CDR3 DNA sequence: TGTGCCAGCAGATCGCAGGACAGCGCTTCGACAACCGATCAGCCCCAGCATTTT.

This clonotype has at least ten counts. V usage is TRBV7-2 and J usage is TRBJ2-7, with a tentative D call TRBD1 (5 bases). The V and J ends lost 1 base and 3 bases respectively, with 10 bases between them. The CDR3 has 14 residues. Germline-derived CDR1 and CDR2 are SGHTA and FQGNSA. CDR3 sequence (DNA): TGTGCCAGCAGCTTAGGATGGACACGCTACGAGCAGTACTTC. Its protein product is CASSLGWTRYEQYF.

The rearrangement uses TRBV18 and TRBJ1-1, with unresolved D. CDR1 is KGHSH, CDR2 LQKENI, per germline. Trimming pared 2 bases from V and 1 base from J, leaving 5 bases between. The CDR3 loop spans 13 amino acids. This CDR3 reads CASSPKENTEAFF. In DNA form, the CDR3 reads TGTGCCAGCTCACCAAAGGAGAACACTGAAGCTTTCTTT.

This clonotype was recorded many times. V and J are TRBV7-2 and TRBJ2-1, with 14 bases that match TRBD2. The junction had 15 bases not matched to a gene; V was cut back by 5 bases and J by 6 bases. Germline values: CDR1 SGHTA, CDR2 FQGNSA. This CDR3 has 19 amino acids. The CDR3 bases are TGTGCCAGCAGCCGAGGGACTAGCGGGGGTAGCTGGTTGTTCAATGAGCAGTTCTTC. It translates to CASSRGTSGGSWLFNEQFF.

The CDR3 loop reads CSARGTVYNEQFF. The CDR3 DNA follows: TGCAGTGCTAGAGGGACGGTTTACAATGAGCAGTTCTTC. The V call is TRBV20-1, the J call TRBJ2-1; D gene ambiguous. V lost 1 base and J lost 4, with 8 bases in between. Germline CDR1 reads DFQATT; CDR2 reads SNEGSKA (reference sequence). This CDR3 is built from 13 residues.

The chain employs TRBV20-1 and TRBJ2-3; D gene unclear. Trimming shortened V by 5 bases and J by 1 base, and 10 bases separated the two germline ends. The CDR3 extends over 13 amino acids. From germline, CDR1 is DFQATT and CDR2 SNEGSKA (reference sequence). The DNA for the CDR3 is TGCAGTGCTCCTATAGGAGGCACAGATACGCAGTATTTT. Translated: CSAPIGGTDTQYF.

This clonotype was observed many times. The CDR3 sequence: CASSPTLATNEKLFF. In DNA form, the CDR3 reads TGTGCCAGCAGCCCAACACTGGCAACTAATGAAAAACTGTTTTTT. The chain employs TRBV7-2 and TRBJ1-4, with D hard to call. Trimming took 5 bases from V and 0 from J, leaving 10 bases between them. Germline V gene sequence: CDR1 SGHTA, CDR2 FQGNSA. The CDR3 sequence is 15 residues long.

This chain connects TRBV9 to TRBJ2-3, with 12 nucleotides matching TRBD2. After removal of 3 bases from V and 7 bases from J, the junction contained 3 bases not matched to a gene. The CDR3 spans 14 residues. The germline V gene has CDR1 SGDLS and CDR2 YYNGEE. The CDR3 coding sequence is TGTGCCAGCAGCGGACTAGCGGGGGTGAATACGCAGTATTTT. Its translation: CASSGLAGVNTQYF.

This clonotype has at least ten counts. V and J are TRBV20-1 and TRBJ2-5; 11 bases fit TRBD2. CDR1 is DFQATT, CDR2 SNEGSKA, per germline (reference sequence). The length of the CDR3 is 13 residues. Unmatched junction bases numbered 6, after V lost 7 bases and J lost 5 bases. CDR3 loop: CSGTSGRRETQYF. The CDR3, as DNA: TGCAGTGGTACTAGCGGGAGACGGGAGACCCAGTACTTC.

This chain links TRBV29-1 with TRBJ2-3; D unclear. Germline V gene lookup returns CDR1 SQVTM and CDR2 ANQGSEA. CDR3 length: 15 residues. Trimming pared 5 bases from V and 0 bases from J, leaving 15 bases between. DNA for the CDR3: TGCAGCGTTCCGGCCGCTGAGACCAGCACAGATACGCAGTATTTT. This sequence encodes CSVPAAETSTDTQYF.

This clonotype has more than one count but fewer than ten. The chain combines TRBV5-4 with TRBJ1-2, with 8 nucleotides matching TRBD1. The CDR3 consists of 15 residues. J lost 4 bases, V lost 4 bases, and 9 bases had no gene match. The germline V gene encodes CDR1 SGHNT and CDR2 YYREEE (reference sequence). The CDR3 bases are TGTGCCAGCAGCCCCGGACAGGGAGAGCTCTATGGCTACACCTTC. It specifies CASSPGQGELYGYTF. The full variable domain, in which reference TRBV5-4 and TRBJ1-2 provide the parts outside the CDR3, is ETGVTQSPTHLIKTRGQQVTLRCSSQSGHNTVSWYQQALGQGPQFIFQYYREEENGRGNFPPRFSGLQFPNYSSELNVNALELDDSALYLCASSPGQGELYGYTFGSGTRLTVV.